The T cell receptor beta chain under discussion was sequenced for a study of CD8+CD57+ T cells in acquired aplastic anemia. Study findings and constraints: A set of roughly 27 CD8+ CDR3 sequences was shared between patients and controls, and these sequences appeared highly expressed in patients. No significant difference in CD8+ Simpson's diversity was found between patients and controls.

It was patients with CD8+CD57+ cell expansion by flow cytometry who were chosen for sequencing. With no exception, the patients had severe acquired aplastic anemia. Comment on this clonotype: No antigen is known for it.

Germline CDR1 and CDR2: KGHDR and SFDVKD. The V gene lost 3 bases and the J gene lost 8 bases, with 12 bases spanning the gap. This CDR3 has 14 residues. Genomic DNA, serving as template, underwent TCR beta VDJ and CDR3 profiling. Each CDR3 protein gets one entry after TCRdb re-called the reads with MiXCR. The table includes under 250,000 distinct CDR3 sequences, over 55% detected once. The chain has TRBV24-1 and TRBJ1-4, with no clear D. Material for sequencing was sorted CD4+, CD8+, or CD8+CD57+ T cells (not recorded which) from PBMCs. The origin of this receptor is a human donor with aplastic anemia. The CDR3 DNA reads as TGTGCCACCAGTGATATTGAAGGGCTGGAAAAACTGTTTTTT. This encodes CATSDIEGLEKLFF.